This T cell receptor beta chain emerged from a study of shared clonotypes between healthy human individuals. Points from the study as a whole: In having few donors, the study represented limited genetic and exposure-history diversity.

Every immunoSEQ plate was one replicate of a subset's evenly spread DNA. In the source study's methods: Filtering differed because ImmunoSEQ produced junction-only sequences that carried no quality scores. Clones were read by immunoSEQ multiplex PCR, and TCRdb kept only the in-frame ones, dropping some. V and J calls plus clone size are reproduced from that table; the DNA served to infer D and trimming. The sample contains roughly 480,000 clones, less than 80% of which appear only once. The length of the CDR3 is 12 residues. Germline V gene data show CDR1 as SEHNR and CDR2 as FQNEAQ (reference sequence). The V end was cut by 4 bases, the J end by 5 bases, with 6 bases between. Notes on this clone: The antigen is unknown.

The V and J genes are TRBV7-9 and TRBJ2-1; D is unresolved. The sequencing input was PBMCs. The receptor's source is a woman aged 35 to 49 in good health. Some clones in this sample may be carry-over from other donors' samples. For the CDR3, the DNA is TGTGCCAGCAGCTCCAGAGACAATGAGCAGTTCTTC. This codes for CASSSRDNEQFF.